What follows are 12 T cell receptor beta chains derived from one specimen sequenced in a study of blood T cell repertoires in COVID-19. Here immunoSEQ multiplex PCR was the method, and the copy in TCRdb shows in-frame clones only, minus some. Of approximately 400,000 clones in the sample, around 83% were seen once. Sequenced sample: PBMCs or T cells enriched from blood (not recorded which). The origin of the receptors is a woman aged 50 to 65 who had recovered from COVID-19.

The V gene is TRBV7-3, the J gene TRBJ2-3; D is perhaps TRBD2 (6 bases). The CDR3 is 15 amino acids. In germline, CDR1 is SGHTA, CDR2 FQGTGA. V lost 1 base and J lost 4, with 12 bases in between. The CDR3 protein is CASSLRGDQADTQYF. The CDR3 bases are TGTGCCAGCAGCTTAAGGGGGGACCAGGCAGATACGCAGTATTTT.

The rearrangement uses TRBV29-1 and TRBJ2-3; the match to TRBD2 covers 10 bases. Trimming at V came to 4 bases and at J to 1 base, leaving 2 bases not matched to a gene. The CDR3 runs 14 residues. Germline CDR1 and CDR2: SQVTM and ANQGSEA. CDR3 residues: CSVAGTSGTDTQYF. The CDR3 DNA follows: TGCAGCGTTGCCGGGACTAGCGGCACAGATACGCAGTATTTT.

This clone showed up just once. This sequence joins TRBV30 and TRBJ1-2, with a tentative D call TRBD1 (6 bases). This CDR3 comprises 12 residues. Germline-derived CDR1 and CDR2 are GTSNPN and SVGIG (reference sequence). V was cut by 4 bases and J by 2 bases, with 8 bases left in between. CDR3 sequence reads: CAWNRENYGYTF. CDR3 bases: TGTGCCTGGAACAGGGAGAACTATGGCTACACCTTC.

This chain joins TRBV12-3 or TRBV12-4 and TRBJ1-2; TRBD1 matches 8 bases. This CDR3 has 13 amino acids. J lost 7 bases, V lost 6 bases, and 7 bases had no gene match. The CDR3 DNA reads TGTGCCAGCAGCGAAGGACAGGGTCGTGGCTACACCTTC. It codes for CASSEGQGRGYTF.

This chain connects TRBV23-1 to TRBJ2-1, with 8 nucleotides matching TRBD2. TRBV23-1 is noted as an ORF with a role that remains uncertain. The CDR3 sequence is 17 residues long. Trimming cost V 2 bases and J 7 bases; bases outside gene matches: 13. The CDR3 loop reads CASSQNPRAGALNEQFF. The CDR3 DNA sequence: TGCGCCAGCAGTCAAAACCCCAGAGCGGGAGCTCTTAATGAGCAGTTCTTC.

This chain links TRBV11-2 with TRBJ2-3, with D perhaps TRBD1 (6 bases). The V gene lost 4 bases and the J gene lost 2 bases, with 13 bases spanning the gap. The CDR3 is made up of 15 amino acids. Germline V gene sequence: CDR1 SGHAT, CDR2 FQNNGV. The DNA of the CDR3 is TGTGCCAGCAGCTCCCCTTGGGACAACACAGATACGCAGTATTTT. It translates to CASSSPWDNTDTQYF. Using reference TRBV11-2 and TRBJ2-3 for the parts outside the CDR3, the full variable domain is EAGVAQSPRYKIIEKRQSVAFWCNPISGHATLYWYQQILGQGPKLLIQFQNNGVVDDSQLPKDRFSAERLKGVDSTLKIQPAKLEDSAVYLCASSSPWDNTDTQYFGPGTRLTVL.

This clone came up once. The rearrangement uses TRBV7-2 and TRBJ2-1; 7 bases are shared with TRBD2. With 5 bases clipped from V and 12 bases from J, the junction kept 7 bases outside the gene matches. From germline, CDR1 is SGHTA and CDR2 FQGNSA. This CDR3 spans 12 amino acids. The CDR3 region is CASSNRLAGQFF. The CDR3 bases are TGTGCCAGCAGCAATCGACTAGCCGGGCAGTTCTTC.

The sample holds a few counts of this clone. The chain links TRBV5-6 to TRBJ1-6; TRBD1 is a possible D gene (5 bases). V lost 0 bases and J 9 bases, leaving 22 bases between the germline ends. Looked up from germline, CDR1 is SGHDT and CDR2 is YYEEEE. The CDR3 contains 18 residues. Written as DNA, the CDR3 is TGTGCCAGCAGCTTGGGGTTTAGATCAGGGCTATTCTCTTCACCCCTCCACTTT. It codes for CASSLGFRSGLFSSPLHF.

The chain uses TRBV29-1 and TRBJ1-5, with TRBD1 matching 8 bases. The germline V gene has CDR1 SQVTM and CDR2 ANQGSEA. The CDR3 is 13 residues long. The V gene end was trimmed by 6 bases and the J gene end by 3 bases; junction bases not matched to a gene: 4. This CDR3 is CSVQGGNNQPQHF. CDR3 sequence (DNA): TGCAGCGTACAGGGGGGTAACAATCAGCCCCAGCATTTT.

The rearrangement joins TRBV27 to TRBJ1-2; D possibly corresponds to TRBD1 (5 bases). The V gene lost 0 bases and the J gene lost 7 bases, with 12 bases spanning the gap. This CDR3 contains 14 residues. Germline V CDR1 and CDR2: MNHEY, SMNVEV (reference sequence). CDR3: CASSLSPGYSGYTF. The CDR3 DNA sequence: TGTGCCAGCAGTTTATCCCCAGGGTACAGTGGCTACACCTTC.

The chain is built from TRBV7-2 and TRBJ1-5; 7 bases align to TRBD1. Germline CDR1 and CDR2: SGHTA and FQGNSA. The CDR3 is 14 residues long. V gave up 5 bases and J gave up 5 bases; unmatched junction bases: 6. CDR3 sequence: CASSGRGGHQPQHF. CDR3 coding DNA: TGTGCCAGCAGCGGGAGAGGGGGCCATCAGCCCCAGCATTTT.

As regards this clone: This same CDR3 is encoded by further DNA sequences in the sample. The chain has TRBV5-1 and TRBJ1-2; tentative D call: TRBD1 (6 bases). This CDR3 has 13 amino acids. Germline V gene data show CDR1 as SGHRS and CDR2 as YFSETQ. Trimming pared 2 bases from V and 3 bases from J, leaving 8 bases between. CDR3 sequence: CASSLSGDYGYTF. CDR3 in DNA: TGCGCCAGCAGCTTATCAGGGGACTATGGCTACACCTTC.